The 15 T cell receptor beta chains listed next were all sequenced from one sample in a study of blood T cell repertoires in COVID-19. Data came from immunoSEQ multiplex PCR; TCRdb stores just in-frame clones and leaves some out. The sample has under 200,000 clones; 60% to 85% are singletons. Sample: peripheral blood. The receptors were sampled from a man aged 60 to 75 with active or convalescent COVID-19.

The rearrangement links TRBV19 to TRBJ2-2; 7 bases are a match to TRBD1. J gave up 6 bases and V 3 bases, and 10 bases lay outside the gene matches. The germline gives CDR1 LNHDA, CDR2 SQIVND (reference sequence). The CDR3 covers 16 residues. DNA for the CDR3: TGTGCCAGTAGTATGAGGGGACAGCAAGTCCCCGGGGAGCTGTTTTTT. This translates into CASSMRGQQVPGELFF.

The rearrangement links TRBV5-6 to TRBJ2-3; TRBD2 is a possible D gene (5 bases). This CDR3 region has 16 residues. The V end lost 4 bases, the J end lost 7 bases, and 22 bases lay between the germline ends. CDR1 and CDR2 (germline): SGHDT, YYEEEE. This chain's CDR3 is CASSPLRGLSLHTQYF. In nucleotides, the CDR3 is TGTGCCAGCAGCCCGCTAAGAGGACTGAGCCTCCATACGCAGTATTTT.

The chain has TRBV2 and TRBJ2-1, with 12 bases lining up with TRBD2. V shed 6 bases, J shed 4 bases, and the junction held 19 bases outside the gene matches. The CDR3 runs to 20 residues. CDR1 SNHLY and CDR2 FYNNEI come from the germline V gene. The CDR3 DNA reads as TGTGCCAGCAGCGCTATGGACAGGGTTGGACTAGCGGGACGATACAATGAGCAGTTCTTC. This codes for CASSAMDRVGLAGRYNEQFF.

The CDR3 spells CASTPSGGNYGYTF. The DNA of the CDR3 is TGTGCCAGCACTCCCTCGGGTGGAAACTATGGCTACACCTTC. The chain links TRBV5-5 to TRBJ1-2, with no clear D. The germline gives CDR1 SGHKS, CDR2 YYEKEE (reference sequence). This CDR3 comprises 14 residues. Trimming stripped 6 bases from V and 2 bases from J, with 14 bases between. The variable domain in full, with the rest retrieved from reference TRBV5-5 and TRBJ1-2, is DAGVTQSPTHLIKTRGQQVTLRCSPISGHKSVSWYQQVLGQGPQFIFQYYEKEERGRGNFPDRFSARQFPNYSSELNVNALLLGDSALYLCASTPSGGNYGYTFGSGTRLTVV.

The chain links TRBV5-4 to TRBJ2-1; 11 bases are shared with TRBD2. The CDR3 is 16 residues long. In germline, CDR1 is SGHNT, CDR2 YYREEE (reference sequence). The V gene end was trimmed by 6 bases and the J gene end by 7 bases; junction bases not matched to a gene: 12. The CDR3 nucleotides are TGTGCCAGCACCCCCGGGCTAGCGGGAGGAAGGAATGAGCAGTTCTTC. Translating gives CASTPGLAGGRNEQFF.

This chain connects TRBV27 to TRBJ2-7, with 9 positions matching TRBD2. Germline V gives CDR1 MNHEY, CDR2 SMNVEV (reference sequence). Germline trimming cut 6 bases from V and 6 bases from J; bases unmatched to any gene: 12. This CDR3 contains 15 residues. The CDR3 DNA follows: TGTGCCAGCAGCCCCGGGACTAGCATCCGTTCCGAGCAGTACTTC. This codes for CASSPGTSIRSEQYF.

This clone was found a few times. The chain has TRBV4-1 and TRBJ1-5; D perhaps matches TRBD1 (5 bases). Germline loops: CDR1 MGHRA, CDR2 YSYEKL. This CDR3 spans 15 amino acids. Trimming took off 4 bases at V and 2 bases at J, with 12 bases between the two ends. CDR3 sequence (DNA): TGCGCCAGCAGCCTACCCGACAGAGGCAATCAGCCCCAGCATTTT. This gives the protein CASSLPDRGNQPQHF.

This clone came up once. This chain links TRBV6-5 with TRBJ2-1; D ambiguous. The CDR3 runs 11 residues. Germline V gives CDR1 MNHEY, CDR2 SVGAGI. V lost 8 bases, J lost 9 bases, and 11 bases lay in between. The CDR3 DNA is TGTGCCAGCCTTTCCTATATTGAGCAGTTCTTC. Protein: CASLSYIEQFF.

J is TRBJ2-2 and V is TRBV27; 10 bases fit TRBD2. The CDR3 is made up of 16 amino acids. Trimming removed 3 bases from V and 6 bases from J; junction bases left unmatched: 7. The germline V gene encodes CDR1 MNHEY and CDR2 SMNVEV (reference sequence). The CDR3 DNA reads as TGTGCCAGCAGTTTGCCTAGCGGGAGTCTGGCCGGGGAGCTGTTTTTT. Its translation: CASSLPSGSLAGELFF.

The rearrangement joins TRBV7-8 to TRBJ2-7, with TRBD2 identical over 8 bases. Looked up from germline, CDR1 is SGHVS and CDR2 is FQNEAQ. The CDR3 extends over 14 amino acids. The junction had 8 bases not matched to a gene; V was cut back by 2 bases and J by 8 bases. The CDR3 here is CASSLSAGENKQYF. In DNA form, the CDR3 reads TGTGCCAGCAGCTTATCAGCGGGAGAAAACAAGCAGTACTTC.

The chain couples TRBV6-1 to TRBJ2-5; TRBD1 matches at 9 bases. The trim removed 3 bases at V and 5 bases at J, leaving 7 bases unmatched. Germline CDR1 reads MNHNS; CDR2 reads SASEGT. The CDR3 is 15 residues long. The CDR3 coding sequence is TGTGCCAGCAGTGAGCAACAGGGGGCGGGCGAGACCCAGTACTTC. Protein: CASSEQQGAGETQYF.

This chain links TRBV7-9 with TRBJ2-7; 7 positions agree with TRBD2. V was pared by 3 bases and J by 7 bases, with 12 bases of the junction left unmatched. The CDR3 has 15 amino acids. The germline gives CDR1 SEHNR, CDR2 FQNEAQ (reference sequence). CDR3 protein: CASSFWGGVNEEQYF. CDR3 DNA sequence: TGTGCCAGCAGCTTTTGGGGAGGGGTAAATGAAGAGCAGTACTTC.

The CDR3 coding sequence is TGTGCCAGTTCAATTAAGACAGGCCACAATCAGCCCCAGCATTTT. Translation: CASSIKTGHNQPQHF. The chain employs TRBV19 and TRBJ1-5, with D perhaps matching TRBD1 (6 bases). Trimming took off 8 bases at V and 3 bases at J, with 17 bases between the two ends. CDR3 length: 15 residues. Looked up from germline, CDR1 is LNHDA and CDR2 is SQIVND (reference sequence). Supplemented by reference TRBV19 and TRBJ1-5, the full variable domain reads DGGITQSPKYLFRKEGQNVTLSCEQNLNHDAMYWYRQDPGQGLRLIYYSQIVNDFQKGDIAEGYSVSREKKESFPLTVTSAQKNPTAFYLCASSIKTGHNQPQHFGDGTRLSIL.

This chain joins TRBV18 and TRBJ2-7; a possible D gene is TRBD1 (5 bases). Germline loops: CDR1 KGHSH, CDR2 LQKENI. This CDR3 contains 14 residues. V lost 6 bases, J lost 3 bases, and 15 bases lay in between. The CDR3 region has the DNA TGTGCCAGCTCCGGCCCCAGACAGAGCTACGAGCAGTACTTC. As protein: CASSGPRQSYEQYF.

V is TRBV15 and J is TRBJ2-3; 13 nucleotides match TRBD2. There are 15 residues in the CDR3. The germline CDR1 and CDR2 sequences are LNHNV and YYDKDF (reference sequence). The ends lost 3 bases at V and 5 bases at J; junction bases unmatched: 2. The CDR3 loop reads CATSSRLAGGDTQYF. The CDR3, as DNA: TGTGCCACCAGCAGCCGACTAGCGGGGGGAGATACGCAGTATTTT.